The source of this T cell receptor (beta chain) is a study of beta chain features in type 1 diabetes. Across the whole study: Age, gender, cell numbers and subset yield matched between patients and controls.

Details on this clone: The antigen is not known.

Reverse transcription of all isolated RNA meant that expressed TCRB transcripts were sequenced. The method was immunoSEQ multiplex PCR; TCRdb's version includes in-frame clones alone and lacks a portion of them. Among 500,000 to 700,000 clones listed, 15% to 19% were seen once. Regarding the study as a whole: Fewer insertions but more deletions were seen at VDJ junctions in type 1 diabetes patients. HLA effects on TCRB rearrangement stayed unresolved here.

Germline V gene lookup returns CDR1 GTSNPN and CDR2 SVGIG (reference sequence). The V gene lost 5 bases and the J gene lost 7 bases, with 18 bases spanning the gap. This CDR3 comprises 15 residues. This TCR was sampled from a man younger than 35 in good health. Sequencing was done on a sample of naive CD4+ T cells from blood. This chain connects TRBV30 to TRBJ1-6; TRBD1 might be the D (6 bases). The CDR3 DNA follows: TGTGCCTGGTGCCAACTCCGGGGGCGAAATTCACCCCTCCACTTT. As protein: CAWCQLRGRNSPLHF. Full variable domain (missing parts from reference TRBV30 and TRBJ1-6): SQTIHQWPATLVQPVGSPLSLECTVEGTSNPNLYWYRQAAGRGLQLLFYSVGIGQISSEVPQNLSASRPQDRQFILSSKKLLLSDSGFYLCAWCQLRGRNSPLHFGNGTRLTVT.